The 27 T cell receptor beta chains given below trace back to one sample, sequenced in a study of control samples from healthy donors and cancer patients. Clones were sequenced by immunoSEQ multiplex PCR, and TCRdb holds only the in-frame ones, with some missing. This table holds 200,000 or so clones, roughly 94% found once. Source material: blood. These receptors all come from a man in his fifties or sixties in good health.

This clone was counted a single time. The gene calls are TRBV5-5 and TRBJ2-2, with TRBD1 matching over 7 bases. This CDR3 is built from 16 residues. The germline gives CDR1 SGHKS, CDR2 YYEKEE (reference sequence). V dropped 1 base and J dropped 2; count of bases not matched to a gene: 5. The CDR3 reads CASSLRGQTNTGELFF. The CDR3 DNA is TGTGCCAGCAGCTTGAGGGGGCAGACTAACACCGGGGAGCTGTTTTTT.

V is TRBV6-6 and J is TRBJ1-5, with D possibly being TRBD1 (5 bases). The CDR3 length is 16 residues. In germline, CDR1 is MNHNY, CDR2 SVGAGI (reference sequence). Deletions cut 2 bases from V and 9 bases from J, with 20 bases between. DNA of the CDR3: TGTGCCAGCAGTTACGAGTCCAGGGTCGAAGGATGGCCCCAGCATTTT. Translated: CASSYESRVEGWPQHF.

V usage is TRBV6-5 and J usage is TRBJ2-7; unclear D gene. CDR3 size: 12 residues. Germline CDR1 and CDR2: MNHEY and SVGAGI. The V end lost 7 bases, the J end lost 1 base, and 8 bases lay between the germline ends. The CDR3 protein is CASTRFSYEQYV. In DNA form, the CDR3 reads TGTGCCAGCACCCGGTTTTCCTACGAGCAGTACGTC.

The chain is built from TRBV3-1 (or the pseudogene TRBV3-2) and TRBJ1-3; D is ambiguous. V was shortened by 4 bases and J by 0 bases, with 4 bases between the two germline ends. This CDR3 has 13 amino acids. Germline V gene data show CDR1 as LGHDT and CDR2 as YNNKEL (reference sequence). The CDR3 is CASSPGSGNTIYF. DNA of the CDR3: TGTGCCAGCAGCCCGGGCTCTGGAAACACCATATATTTT.

The gene calls are TRBV29-1 and TRBJ1-3, with 8 positions matching TRBD1. CDR1 and CDR2 from the germline V gene are SQVTM and ANQGSEA. This CDR3 is built from 14 residues. V gave up 4 bases and J gave up 2 bases; unmatched junction bases: 4. Here the CDR3 DNA reads TGCAGCGTTGCCACAGGGGGACCTGGAAACACCATATATTTT. Protein product: CSVATGGPGNTIYF.

The CDR3 region is CASSLEGSSYEQYF. For the CDR3, the DNA is TGCGCCAGCAGCTTGGAGGGGAGCTCCTACGAGCAGTACTTC. V and J are TRBV5-1 and TRBJ2-7, with D possibly being TRBD1 or TRBD2 (5 bases each). Trimming took off 0 bases at V and 0 bases at J, with 7 bases between the two ends. The germline V gene encodes CDR1 SGHRS and CDR2 YFSETQ. CDR3 length equals 14 residues.

J is TRBJ2-5 and V is TRBV18; perhaps TRBD1 as D (6 bases). The CDR3 consists of 13 residues. Germline V gives CDR1 KGHSH, CDR2 LQKENI. V shed 3 bases and J shed 3 bases, with 8 bases lying between them. The CDR3 reads CASSPRQEETQYF. As DNA, the CDR3 is TGTGCCAGCTCACCGCGACAGGAAGAGACCCAGTACTTC.

This sequence joins TRBV13 and TRBJ2-7; D may be TRBD1 (6 bases). Looked up from germline, CDR1 is PRHDT and CDR2 is FYEKMQ (reference sequence). V was clipped by 5 bases and J by 0 bases, with 20 bases between them. The CDR3 has 17 residues. CDR3 sequence: CASSANPWTVSSYEQYF. CDR3 nucleotide sequence: TGTGCCAGCAGCGCTAACCCCTGGACAGTTTCCTCCTACGAGCAGTACTTC.

This rearrangement joins TRBV6-6 to TRBJ1-1, with a weak D call TRBD1 (5 bases). This CDR3 is built from 13 residues. V gave up 4 bases and J gave up 8 bases, with 14 bases separating them. The germline V gene encodes CDR1 MNHNY and CDR2 SVGAGI (reference sequence). Written as DNA, the CDR3 is TGTGCCAGCAGTTCCCTTGAGGGGAAGGAAGCTTTCTTT. It specifies CASSSLEGKEAFF.

The chain uses TRBV24-1 and TRBJ2-5, with D perhaps matching TRBD2 (7 bases). CDR1 and CDR2 from the germline V gene are KGHDR and SFDVKD. The CDR3 length is 15 residues. Deletions cut 6 bases from V and 5 bases from J, with 18 bases between. In DNA form, the CDR3 reads TGTGCCACCAGTAACGGGGGGCTCTTGGACGAGACCCAGTACTTC. It translates to CATSNGGLLDETQYF.

The chain combines TRBV7-9 with TRBJ1-4; D may be TRBD1 (5 bases). CDR1 and CDR2 from the germline V gene are SEHNR and FQNEAQ (reference sequence). V dropped 4 bases and J dropped 5 bases, with 11 bases sitting between them. The CDR3 extends over 14 amino acids. The CDR3, as DNA: TGTGCCAGCAGCTCCTGGGGGAACAATGAAAAACTGTTTTTT. Translating gives CASSSWGNNEKLFF. Based on the CDR3 plus reference TRBV7-9 and TRBJ1-4, the full variable domain is DTGVSQNPRHKITKRGQNVTFRCDPISEHNRLYWYRQTLGQGPEFLTYFQNEAQLEKSRLLSDRFSAERPKGSFSTLEIQRTEQGDSAMYLCASSSWGNNEKLFFGSGTQLSVL.

In its sample, this clone was seen once. The chain recombines TRBV13 with TRBJ1-6; weak D call: TRBD1 (5 bases). V lost 7 bases to trimming and J lost 9 bases, with 13 bases between them. Germline V gene sequence: CDR1 PRHDT, CDR2 FYEKMQ (reference sequence). The CDR3 has 13 amino acids. CDR3 residues: CASKERGSSPLHF. CDR3 bases: TGTGCCAGCAAAGAGCGGGGGAGTTCACCCCTCCACTTT.

In DNA, the CDR3 is TGCGCCAGCAGTCAATCCCCCAGGGGGCGCGGCTACACCTTC. This gives the protein CASSQSPRGRGYTF. J is TRBJ1-2 and V is TRBV23-1; 8 bases are shared with TRBD1. TRBV23-1 is treated as an ORF (open reading frame) with a function not yet certain. The CDR3 totals 14 residues. V shed 0 bases and J 8 bases; nucleotides not matched to a gene: 5.

For this clone: Because the CDR3 is missing its conserved closing phenylalanine or tryptophan, this is likely a read error. No DNA is shown, since the ends of the CDR3 on it are uncertain; the CDR3 is the one TCRdb lists. The chain combines TRBV20-1 with TRBJ1-2. The CDR3 is 10 residues long, ends included. Germline CDR1 and CDR2: DFQATT and SNEGSKA (reference sequence). The CDR3 loop is CSARGITVAL.

This rearrangement joins TRBV3-1 (or the pseudogene TRBV3-2) to TRBJ2-2; 9 nucleotides match TRBD1. Germline-derived CDR1 and CDR2 are LGHDT and YNNKEL (reference sequence). The ends lost 1 base at V and 9 bases at J; junction bases unmatched: 6. This CDR3 region has 15 residues. The CDR3, as DNA: TGTGCCAGCAGCCAAGCCGCAACAGGGGGCAGGGAGCTGTTTTTT. Translated, it gives CASSQAATGGRELFF.

The chain joins TRBV9 to TRBJ1-2, with 9 bases aligning to TRBD1. This CDR3 spans 15 amino acids. V gave up 2 bases and J gave up 6 bases; unmatched junction bases: 8. The germline gives CDR1 SGDLS, CDR2 YYNGEE. The CDR3 loop is CASSVRLGTGNGYTF. CDR3 in DNA: TGTGCCAGCAGCGTGAGACTCGGGACAGGGAATGGCTACACCTTC.

Only one count was recorded for this clone. The V gene is TRBV6-6, the J gene TRBJ1-1; 8 nucleotides match TRBD1. The CDR3 covers 14 residues. Losses at the gene ends were 9 bases for V and 1 base for J; bases not matched to a gene: 7. CDR1 MNHNY and CDR2 SVGAGI come from the germline V gene (reference sequence). Here the CDR3 DNA reads TGTGCCAGACTCCGGGACAGGAAGAACACTGAAGCTTTCTTT. Protein sequence: CARLRDRKNTEAFF.

The CDR3 here is CASSYGTVGTGELFF. CDR3 in DNA: TGTGCCAGCAGCTACGGGACGGTGGGGACCGGGGAGCTGTTTTTT. The chain is built from TRBV7-6 and TRBJ2-2, with D perhaps given as TRBD1 or TRBD2 (5 bases each). Germline CDR1 and CDR2: SGHVS and FNYEAQ. V lost 4 bases, J lost 5 bases, and 14 bases lay in between. The CDR3 runs 15 residues.

The V gene is TRBV6-9, the J gene TRBJ2-1; 8 nucleotides agree with TRBD1. The V segment lost 2 bases and the J segment 9 bases; nucleotides outside the gene matches: 9. The CDR3 length is 15 residues. Germline assignment: CDR1 MNHGY and CDR2 SVAAGI. CDR3 protein: CASSYERTGRGEQFF. The CDR3 DNA sequence: TGTGCCAGCAGTTATGAACGGACAGGGAGAGGTGAGCAGTTCTTC.

The J gene is TRBJ1-3, the V gene TRBV19; D is uncertain. The CDR3 sequence is 11 residues long. CDR1 is LNHDA and CDR2 is SQIVND in the germline V gene (reference sequence). The ends were cut back, 7 bases at V and 11 bases at J, with 12 bases in the middle. The CDR3 spells CASTSVGPIYF. In DNA, the CDR3 is TGTGCCAGTACGTCCGTCGGCCCCATATATTTT.

The sample holds a few counts of this clone. The CDR3: CASSPRTSERGTSYEQYF. The CDR3 DNA sequence: TGTGCCAGCAGCCCCCGGACTAGCGAGAGGGGGACAAGCTACGAGCAGTACTTC. The V gene is TRBV4-2, the J gene TRBJ2-7, with 9 bases matching TRBD2. The CDR3 runs to 18 residues. With V trimmed by 4 bases and J by 3 bases, 16 bases remained unmatched. Germline V gene data show CDR1 as LGHNA and CDR2 as YNFKEQ.

On this clone itself: This CDR3 is also generated by other DNA sequences in the sample. This chain joins TRBV29-1 and TRBJ1-2; weak D call: TRBD1 (6 bases). The CDR3 contains 12 residues. CDR1 and CDR2 from the germline V gene are SQVTM and ANQGSEA. V lost 6 bases and J 5 bases, leaving 13 bases between the germline ends. Here the CDR3 DNA reads TGCAGCGTGGAACAGGGAAGTTATGGCTACACCTTC. This sequence encodes CSVEQGSYGYTF.

The rearrangement joins TRBV19 to TRBJ2-7; 7 bases fit TRBD1. V was clipped by 5 bases and J by 6 bases; unmatched bases: 13. Per the germline V gene, CDR1 is LNHDA and CDR2 is SQIVND (reference sequence). The CDR3 consists of 15 residues. This chain's CDR3 is CASSVTGTVIREQYF. The CDR3 bases are TGTGCCAGTAGTGTTACCGGGACAGTCATTCGCGAGCAGTACTTC. Supplemented by reference TRBV19 and TRBJ2-7, the full variable domain reads DGGITQSPKYLFRKEGQNVTLSCEQNLNHDAMYWYRQDPGQGLRLIYYSQIVNDFQKGDIAEGYSVSREKKESFPLTVTSAQKNPTAFYLCASSVTGTVIREQYFGPGTRLTVT.

The chain uses TRBV3-1 (or the pseudogene TRBV3-2) and TRBJ2-7; TRBD2 might be the D (5 bases). CDR1 is LGHDT, CDR2 YNNKEL, per germline (reference sequence). V was clipped by 0 bases and J by 4 bases, with 13 bases between them. The length of the CDR3 is 15 residues. DNA for the CDR3: TGTGCCAGCAGCCAAGAGTCAACCGGGGTTTACGAGCAGTACGTC. Amino acid sequence: CASSQESTGVYEQYV.

The table lists this clone with a count of one. The J gene is TRBJ2-3, the V gene TRBV5-1; 9 bases are shared with TRBD1. CDR3 length equals 17 residues. The ends lost 4 bases at V and 3 bases at J; junction bases unmatched: 12. CDR1 and CDR2 from the germline V gene are SGHRS and YFSETQ. CDR3 DNA: TGCGCCAGCAGCGTTATACCGGGACAGGGAACGACAGATACGCAGTATTTT. Encoded protein: CASSVIPGQGTTDTQYF.

This clone was detected a few times. This sequence joins TRBV13 and TRBJ1-1, with D unresolved. The V end lost 2 bases, the J end lost 3 bases, and 13 bases lay between the germline ends. The germline CDR1 and CDR2 sequences are PRHDT and FYEKMQ (reference sequence). This CDR3 is built from 15 residues. The CDR3 bases are TGTGCCAGCAGCTTAAGGCTTAAGGCGGACACTGAAGCTTTCTTT. This sequence encodes CASSLRLKADTEAFF.

Only one count was recorded for this clone. V usage is TRBV11-2 and J usage is TRBJ2-5, with D perhaps matching TRBD1 (5 bases). Germline values: CDR1 SGHAT, CDR2 FQNNGV. The CDR3 length is 14 residues. V lost 0 bases to trimming and J lost 5 bases, with 10 bases between them. CDR3: CASSLDAGPETQYF. CDR3 DNA: TGTGCCAGCAGCTTAGATGCAGGGCCGGAGACCCAGTACTTC.